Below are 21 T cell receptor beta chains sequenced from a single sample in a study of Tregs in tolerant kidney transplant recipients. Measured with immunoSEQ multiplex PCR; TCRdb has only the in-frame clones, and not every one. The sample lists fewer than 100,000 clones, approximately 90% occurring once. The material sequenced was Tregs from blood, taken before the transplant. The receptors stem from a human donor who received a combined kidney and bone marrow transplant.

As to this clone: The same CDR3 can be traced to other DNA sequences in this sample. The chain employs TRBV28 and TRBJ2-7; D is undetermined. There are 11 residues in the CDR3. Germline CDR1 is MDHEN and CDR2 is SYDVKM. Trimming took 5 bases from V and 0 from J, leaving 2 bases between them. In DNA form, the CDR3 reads TGTGCCAGCAGTAGCTCCTACGAGCAGTACTTC. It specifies CASSSSYEQYF.

Here the CDR3 reads CASSLSGEATGELFF. CDR3 coding DNA: TGTGCCAGCAGTTTATCGGGGGAAGCCACCGGGGAGCTGTTTTTT. V and J are TRBV27 and TRBJ2-2; D may match TRBD1 or TRBD2 (5 bases each). V was clipped by 0 bases and J by 4 bases, with 9 bases between them. Germline lookup yields CDR1 MNHEY and CDR2 SMNVEV (reference sequence). The CDR3 covers 15 residues.

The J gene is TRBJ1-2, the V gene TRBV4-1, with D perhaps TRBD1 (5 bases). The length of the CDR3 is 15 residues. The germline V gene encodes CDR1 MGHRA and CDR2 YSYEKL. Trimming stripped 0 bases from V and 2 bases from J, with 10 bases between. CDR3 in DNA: TGCGCCAGCAGCCAAGATCCGGGGGGGAACTATGGCTACACCTTC. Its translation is CASSQDPGGNYGYTF.

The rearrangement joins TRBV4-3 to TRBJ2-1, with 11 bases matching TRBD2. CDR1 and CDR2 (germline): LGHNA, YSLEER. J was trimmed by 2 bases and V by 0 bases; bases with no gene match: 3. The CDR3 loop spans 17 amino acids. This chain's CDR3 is CASSQDTSGSTYNEQFF. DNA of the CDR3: TGCGCCAGCAGCCAAGATACTAGCGGGAGCACCTACAATGAGCAGTTCTTC.

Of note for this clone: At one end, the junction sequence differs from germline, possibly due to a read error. CDR3 sequence: CASTLGGRETQYF. The DNA for the CDR3 is TGTGCCAGCACTTTAGGGGGGCGAGAGACCCAGTACTTC. This sequence joins TRBV28 and TRBJ2-5; tentatively, D is TRBD1 or TRBD2 (6 bases each). Germline V CDR1 and CDR2: MDHEN, SYDVKM. There are 13 residues in the CDR3.

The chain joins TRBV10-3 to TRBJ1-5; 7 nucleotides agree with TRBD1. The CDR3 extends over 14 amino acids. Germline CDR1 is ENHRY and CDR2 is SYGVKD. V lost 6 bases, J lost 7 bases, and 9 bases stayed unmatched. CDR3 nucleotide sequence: TGTGCCATCAGGCCAGGGGGGGGTGGACAGCCCCAGCATTTT. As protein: CAIRPGGGGQPQHF.

The DNA of the CDR3 is TGTGCCAGCACCCCCCTGCCGACGGGATTCATCGGTTTAGCGGGAGTCCGAAGGACCGGGGAGCTGTTTTTT. Protein: CASTPLPTGFIGLAGVRRTGELFF. The J gene is TRBJ2-2, the V gene TRBV28; 9 nucleotides agree with TRBD2. This CDR3 is 24 amino acids long. Germline lookup yields CDR1 MDHEN and CDR2 SYDVKM. Losses at the gene ends were 7 bases for V and 5 bases for J; bases not matched to a gene: 35. Looking up the rest from reference TRBV28 and TRBJ2-2 gives the full variable domain: DVKVTQSSRYLVKRTGEKVFLECVQDMDHENMFWYRQDPGLGLRLIYFSYDVKMKEKGDIPEGYSVSREKKERFSLILESASTNQTSMYLCASTPLPTGFIGLAGVRRTGELFFGEGSRLTVL.

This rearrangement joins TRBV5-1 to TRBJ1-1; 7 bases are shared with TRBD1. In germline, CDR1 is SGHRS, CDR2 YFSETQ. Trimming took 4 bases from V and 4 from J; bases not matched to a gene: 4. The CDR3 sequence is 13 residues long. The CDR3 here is CASSRGQVTEAFF. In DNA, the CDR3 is TGCGCCAGCAGCCGAGGACAGGTCACTGAAGCTTTCTTT.

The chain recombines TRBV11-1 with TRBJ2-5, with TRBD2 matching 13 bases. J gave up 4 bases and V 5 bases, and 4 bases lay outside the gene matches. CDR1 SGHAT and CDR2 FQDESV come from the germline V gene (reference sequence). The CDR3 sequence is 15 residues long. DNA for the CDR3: TGTGCCAGCAGCATACTAGCGGGAGGGCGAGAGACCCAGTACTTC. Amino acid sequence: CASSILAGGRETQYF.

The CDR3 spells CASSPGGGQYEQYF. CDR3 coding DNA: TGCGCCAGCAGCCCCGGGGGGGGGCAATACGAGCAGTACTTC. The J gene is TRBJ2-7, the V gene TRBV5-1; 8 bases match TRBD2. The V segment lost 4 bases and the J segment 4 bases; nucleotides outside the gene matches: 7. The germline CDR1 and CDR2 sequences are SGHRS and YFSETQ. This CDR3 spans 14 amino acids.

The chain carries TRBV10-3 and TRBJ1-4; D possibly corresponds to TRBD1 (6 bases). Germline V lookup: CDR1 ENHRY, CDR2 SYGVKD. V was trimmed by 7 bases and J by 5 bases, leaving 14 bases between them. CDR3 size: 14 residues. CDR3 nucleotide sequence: TGTGCCATCAATAAGGGGGGGCTGAATGAAAAACTGTTTTTT. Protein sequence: CAINKGGLNEKLFF.

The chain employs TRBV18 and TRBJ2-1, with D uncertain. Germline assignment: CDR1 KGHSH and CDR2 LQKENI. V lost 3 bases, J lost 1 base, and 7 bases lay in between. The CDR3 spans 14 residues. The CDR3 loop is CASSPQTSYNEQFF. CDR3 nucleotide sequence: TGTGCCAGCTCACCCCAGACTTCCTACAATGAGCAGTTCTTC. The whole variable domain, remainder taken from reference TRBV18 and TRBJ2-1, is NAGVMQNPRHLVRRRGQEARLRCSPMKGHSHVYWYRQLPEEGLKFMVYLQKENIIDESGMPKERFSAEFPKEGPSILRIQQVVRGDSAAYFCASSPQTSYNEQFFGPGTRLTVL.

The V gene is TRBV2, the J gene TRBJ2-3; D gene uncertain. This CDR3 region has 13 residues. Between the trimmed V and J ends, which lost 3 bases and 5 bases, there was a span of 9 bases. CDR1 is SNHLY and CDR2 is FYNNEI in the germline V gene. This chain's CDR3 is CASSDLTGDTQYF. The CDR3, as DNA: TGTGCCAGCAGTGATTTGACGGGAGATACGCAGTATTTT.

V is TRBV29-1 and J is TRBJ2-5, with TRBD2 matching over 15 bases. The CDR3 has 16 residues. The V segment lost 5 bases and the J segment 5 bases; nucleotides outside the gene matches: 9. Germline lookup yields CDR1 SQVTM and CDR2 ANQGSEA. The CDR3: CSVNGGLAGGPETQYF. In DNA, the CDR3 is TGCAGCGTTAACGGAGGACTAGCGGGAGGGCCGGAGACCCAGTACTTC.

The CDR3 sequence is CASTARRVTGGGGYTF. DNA of the CDR3: TGTGCCAGCACCGCCAGGAGGGTTACAGGGGGAGGTGGCTACACCTTC. This chain uses TRBV5-4 with TRBJ1-2, with 8 positions matching TRBD1. The CDR3 length is 16 residues. Germline V gene data show CDR1 as SGHNT and CDR2 as YYREEE (reference sequence). With V trimmed by 6 bases and J by 7 bases, 17 bases remained unmatched.

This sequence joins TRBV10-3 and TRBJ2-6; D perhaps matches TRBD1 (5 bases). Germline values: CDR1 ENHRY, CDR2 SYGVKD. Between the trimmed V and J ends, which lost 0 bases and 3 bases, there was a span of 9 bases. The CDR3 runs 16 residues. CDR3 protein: CAISESLGVGANVLTF. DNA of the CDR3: TGTGCCATCAGTGAGTCGTTAGGGGTTGGGGCCAACGTCCTGACTTTC.

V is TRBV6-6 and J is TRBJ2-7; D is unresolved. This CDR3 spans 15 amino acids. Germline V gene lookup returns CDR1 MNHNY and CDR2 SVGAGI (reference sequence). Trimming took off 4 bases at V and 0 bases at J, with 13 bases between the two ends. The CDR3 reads CASSSGMGYSYEQYF. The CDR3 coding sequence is TGTGCCAGCAGTTCGGGCATGGGGTACTCCTACGAGCAGTACTTC.

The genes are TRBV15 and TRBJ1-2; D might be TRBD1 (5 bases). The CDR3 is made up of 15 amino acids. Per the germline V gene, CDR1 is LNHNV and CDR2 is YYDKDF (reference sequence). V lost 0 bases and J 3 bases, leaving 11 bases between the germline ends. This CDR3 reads CATSRDRGVYYGYTF. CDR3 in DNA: TGTGCCACCAGCAGAGATCGAGGGGTATACTATGGCTACACCTTC.

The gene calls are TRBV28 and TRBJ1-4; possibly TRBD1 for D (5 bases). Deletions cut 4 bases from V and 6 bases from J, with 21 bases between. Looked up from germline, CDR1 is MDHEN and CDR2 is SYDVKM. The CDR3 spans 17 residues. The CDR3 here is CASSYGTPMGIHEKLFF. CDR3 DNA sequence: TGTGCCAGCAGTTACGGGACTCCGATGGGCATTCATGAAAAACTGTTTTTT.

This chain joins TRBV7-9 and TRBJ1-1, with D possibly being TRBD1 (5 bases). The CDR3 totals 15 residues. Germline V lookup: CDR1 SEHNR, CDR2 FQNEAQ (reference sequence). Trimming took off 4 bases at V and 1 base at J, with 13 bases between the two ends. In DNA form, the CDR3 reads TGTGCCAGCAGCTCCCAGGGACCGAAGAACACTGAAGCTTTCTTT. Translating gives CASSSQGPKNTEAFF. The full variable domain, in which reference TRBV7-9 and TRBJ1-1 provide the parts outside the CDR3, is DTGVSQNPRHKITKRGQNVTFRCDPISEHNRLYWYRQTLGQGPEFLTYFQNEAQLEKSRLLSDRFSAERPKGSFSTLEIQRTEQGDSAMYLCASSSQGPKNTEAFFGQGTRLTVV.

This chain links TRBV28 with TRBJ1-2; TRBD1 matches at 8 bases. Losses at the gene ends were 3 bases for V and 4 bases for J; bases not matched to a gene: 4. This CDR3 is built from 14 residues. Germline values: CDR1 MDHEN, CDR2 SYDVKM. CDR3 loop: CASSFGQGTYGYTF. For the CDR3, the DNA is TGTGCCAGCAGTTTCGGACAGGGAACCTATGGCTACACCTTC.